Listed below are T cell receptor beta chains from one sample, sequenced in a study of regulatory T cells in long-lasting Graves disease. MiXCR, run by TCRdb on the multiplex PCR reads, gives a single entry per CDR3 protein. The sample yields about 430,000 distinct CDR3 sequences, 15% seen once. A further study also used this sample, focusing on T cells in Graves' hyperthyroidism and ophthalmopathy.

The sequencing here drew on peripheral blood mononuclear cells (PBMCs), taken at new diagnosis, from a patient treated with antithyroid drugs. Receptors were obtained from a middle-aged woman with Graves disease. Both conserved end residues are part of each CDR3. Each record gives: V gene, D gene, clone size, J gene, CDR3 DNA, CDR3 protein. D genes are given only for firm matches. The size of a clone is reported for some rows only, either as once, few or many, or as a class for expanded clones.

v_gene: TRBV30; d_gene: TRBD2; abundance: few; j_gene: TRBJ2-5; CDR3nt: TGTGCCTGGACCCCCCGGACTAGCGGGAGTAAGACCCAGTACTTC; CDR3aa: CAWTPRTSGSKTQYF
v_gene: TRBV9; d_gene: TRBD2; abundance: .; j_gene: TRBJ2-2; CDR3nt: TGTGCCAGCAGTGGAACGGGGAGCGGGAGAAATCGTGGCGGGGAGCTGTTTTTT; CDR3aa: CASSGTGSGRNRGGELFF
v_gene: TRBV12-3/TRBV12-4; d_gene: .; abundance: many; j_gene: TRBJ2-7; CDR3nt: TGTGCCAGCAGCCGCGGGACAACCTACGAGCAGTACTTC; CDR3aa: CASSRGTTYEQYF
v_gene: TRBV20-1; d_gene: .; abundance: few; j_gene: TRBJ2-2; CDR3nt: TGCAGTGCTAGAGATCCAGGGGAAAACACCGGGGAGCTGTTTTTT; CDR3aa: CSARDPGENTGELFF
v_gene: TRBV6-2/TRBV6-3; d_gene: .; abundance: few; j_gene: TRBJ2-1; CDR3nt: TGTGCCAGCAGGTCATACTACAATGAGCAGTTCTTC; CDR3aa: CASRSYYNEQFF
v_gene: TRBV28; d_gene: .; abundance: few; j_gene: TRBJ1-2; CDR3nt: TGTGCCAGCTTAAAACAGGGCCTCTATGGCTACACCTTC; CDR3aa: CASLKQGLYGYTF
v_gene: TRBV20-1; d_gene: .; abundance: many; j_gene: TRBJ1-5; CDR3nt: TGCAGTGGCGGTCTCAATCAGCCCCAGCATTTT; CDR3aa: CSGGLNQPQHF
v_gene: TRBV10-2; d_gene: .; abundance: few; j_gene: TRBJ1-1; CDR3nt: TGCGCCAGCAGAGGAGGGGGCACTGAAGCTTTCTTT; CDR3aa: CASRGGGTEAFF
v_gene: TRBV2; d_gene: TRBD1; abundance: many; j_gene: TRBJ1-5; CDR3nt: TGTGCCAGCACCTGGACAGGGGGCAATCAGCCCCAGCATTTT; CDR3aa: CASTWTGGNQPQHF
v_gene: TRBV6-5; d_gene: .; abundance: many; j_gene: TRBJ1-2; CDR3nt: TGTGCCAGCAGTTGGGGGGGGTCCTATGGCTACACCTTC; CDR3aa: CASSWGGSYGYTF
v_gene: TRBV19; d_gene: .; abundance: many; j_gene: TRBJ1-2; CDR3nt: TGTGCCAGTCTCGCGAGAGTGAATAACTATGGCTACACCTTC; CDR3aa: CASLARVNNYGYTF
v_gene: TRBV20-1; d_gene: .; abundance: .; j_gene: TRBJ1-1; CDR3nt: TGCAGTGCTAGAGCGTCGACAGCAGACACTGAAGCTTTCTTT; CDR3aa: CSARASTADTEAFF
v_gene: TRBV7-9; d_gene: TRBD1; abundance: .; j_gene: TRBJ1-4; CDR3nt: TGTGCCAGCAGCCAAAGACAGGGCGGCGAAAAACTGTTTTTT; CDR3aa: CASSQRQGGEKLFF